This T cell receptor (beta chain) was identified during a study of graft-versus-host responses after intestinal transplantation (dated by TCRdb to the early 2020s). With regard to the full study: Multivisceral, liver-intestinal, or isolated intestinal transplants were received by the recipients. The cohort enrolled about two dozen intestinal transplant recipients, one of whom was a retransplant, and a few patients without pretransplant specimens were excluded. Donor T cell macrochimerism was defined as a peak of at least 4% donor T cells among recipient peripheral blood mononuclear cells. All recipients received anti-thymocyte globulin induction followed by maintenance tacrolimus and steroids for approximately 3 years. Alloreactive clones were identified by sequencing pre-transplant mixed lymphocyte reaction products and comparing them with unstimulated pre-transplant donor and recipient T cells. After intestinal transplantation, graft-versus-host and host-versus-graft alloreactive T cell clones in the graft, circulation and bone marrow were tracked using bulk TCR-beta CDR3 sequencing. Samples from a few later patients were sequenced in-house on an Illumina MiSeq with MiXCR processing rather than by the commercial service.

Relative to germline, V is 0 bases shorter and J is 1 base shorter, with 5 bases between their ends. The CDR3 holds 14 amino acids from the cysteine to the phenylalanine. Left in the record is the CDR3 DNA by itself, 42 bases read in frame from the first base. The germline V gene sets CDR1 to MNHEY and CDR2 to SVGAGI. The library was produced with the immunoSEQ multiplex PCR assay. For most patients, genomic DNA was isolated with the Qiagen DNeasy Blood and Tissue Kit and sent frozen to Adaptive Biotechnologies for TCR sequencing. For most patients, high-throughput TCR-beta CDR3 sequencing of genomic DNA was performed by Adaptive Biotechnologies. The published analysis was carried out like this. Adaptive's ImmunoSEQ software was the source of the TCR sequencing data for about 18 patients, while three other patients were processed with MiXCR and VDJtools. CD4 versus CD8 sorting errors were corrected by removing sequences found in both subsets at a frequency ratio below 5:1. CDR3 nucleotide sequences shared by donor and recipient were removed because the origin of these sequences could not be assigned. Alloreactive clones required at least 2-fold expansion over unstimulated cells and minimum CFSE-low frequency of 0.002% (template counts) or 0.001% (read counts). A clone was considered mappable if detected in the sequenced pre-transplant spleen, lymph node, or MLR CFSE-low populations of the donor or recipient. The cumulative frequency of alloreactive clones was calculated as a percentage of all sequences, weighted by copy number. Here the immuneACCESS table is served through TCRdb, limited to in-frame sequences with V and J called. Missing clones are a known gap in these copies; in checked studies unresolved V genes cover under half, and the rest lacks a known reason. V, J and clone size are those of that table, while D and trimming were read from the DNA. The sample has approximately 70,000 clones on record, 75% to 90% of them singletons. 0.39% of the sample is in the top ten clones.

In this sample, this clone turned up once. Its antigen specificity is not known. No base quality information exists; no much larger clone differs at one position. Explained via the paper, the time point label denotes: cells obtained before transplantation from donor or recipient. CD3+CD4+ and CD3+CD8+ populations were FACS-sorted from unstimulated pre-transplant donor and recipient cells taken from spleen or lymph nodes. Broader findings and caveats from the paper: In the allografts of patients with donor T cell macrochimerism, GvH to HvG T cell clonal ratios were high. Peak levels of circulating GvH clones were associated with declines in HvG clones early after transplant. The relatively low number and heterogeneity of intestinal transplant patients limited the conclusions. GvH clones were detected in recipient bone marrow, and some of these GvH clones were observed earlier in ileal mucosa or blood, consistent with an intestinal mucosal origin.

The source material was unstimulated CD4+ T cells sorted from spleen or lymph node cells, sampled before transplant. The sequence was obtained from a human donor who was the organ donor for an intestinal transplant. The chain links TRBV6-5 with TRBJ2-3; no D gene is confidently identified. The nucleotides read TGTGCCAGCAGTTACTCTCAGGGCACAGATACGCAGTATTTT. Its protein product is CASSYSQGTDTQYF.